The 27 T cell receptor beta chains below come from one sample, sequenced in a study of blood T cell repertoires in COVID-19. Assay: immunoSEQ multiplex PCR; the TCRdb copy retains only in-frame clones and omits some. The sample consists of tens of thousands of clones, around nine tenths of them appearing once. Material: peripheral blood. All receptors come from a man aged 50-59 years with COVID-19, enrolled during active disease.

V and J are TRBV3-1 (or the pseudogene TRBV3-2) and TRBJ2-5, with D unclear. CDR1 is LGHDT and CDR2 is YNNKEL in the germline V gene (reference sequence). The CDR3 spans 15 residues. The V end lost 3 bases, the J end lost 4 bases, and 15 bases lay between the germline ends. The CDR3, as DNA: TGTGCCAGCAGCCAGGGCCCTAACCTATTAGAGACCCAGTACTTC. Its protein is CASSQGPNLLETQYF.

The CDR3 bases are TGTGCCAGCAGTTTGGTTACAGCTCCTAATGAAAAACTGTTTTTT. Amino acid sequence: CASSLVTAPNEKLFF. The V and J genes are TRBV28 and TRBJ1-4; no firm D call. The CDR3 covers 15 residues. CDR1 MDHEN and CDR2 SYDVKM come from the germline V gene. The V end was cut by 3 bases, the J end by 3 bases, with 11 bases between.

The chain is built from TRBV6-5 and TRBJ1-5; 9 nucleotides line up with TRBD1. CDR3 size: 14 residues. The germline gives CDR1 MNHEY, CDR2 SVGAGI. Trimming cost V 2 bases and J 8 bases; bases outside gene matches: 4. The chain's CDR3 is CASSYDRGIKPQHF. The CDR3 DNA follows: TGTGCCAGCAGTTACGACAGGGGGATTAAGCCCCAGCATTTT.

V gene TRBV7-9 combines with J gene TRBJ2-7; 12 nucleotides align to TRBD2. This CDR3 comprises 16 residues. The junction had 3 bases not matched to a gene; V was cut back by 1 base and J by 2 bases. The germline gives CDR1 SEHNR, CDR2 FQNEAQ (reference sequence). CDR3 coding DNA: TGTGCCAGCAGCTTAGTTTCTAGCGGGAGGGCCTACGAGCAGTACTTC. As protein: CASSLVSSGRAYEQYF.

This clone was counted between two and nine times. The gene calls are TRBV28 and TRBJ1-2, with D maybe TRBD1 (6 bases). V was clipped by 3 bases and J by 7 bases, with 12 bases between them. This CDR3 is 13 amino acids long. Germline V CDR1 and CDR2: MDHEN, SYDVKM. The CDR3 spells CASSFQGRGGYTF. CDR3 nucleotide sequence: TGTGCCAGCAGTTTCCAGGGCAGGGGTGGCTACACCTTC.

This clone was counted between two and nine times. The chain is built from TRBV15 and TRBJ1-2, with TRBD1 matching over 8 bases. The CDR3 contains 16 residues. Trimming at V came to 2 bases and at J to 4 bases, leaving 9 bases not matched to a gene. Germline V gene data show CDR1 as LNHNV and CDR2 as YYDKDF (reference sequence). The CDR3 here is CATSRSLDRVGYGYTF. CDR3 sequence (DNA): TGTGCCACCAGCAGAAGTCTGGACAGGGTGGGCTATGGCTACACCTTC.

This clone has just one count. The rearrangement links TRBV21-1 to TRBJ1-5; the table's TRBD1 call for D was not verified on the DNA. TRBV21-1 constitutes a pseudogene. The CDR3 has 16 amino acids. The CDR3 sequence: CASSKTGGVSNQPQHF. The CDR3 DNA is TGTGCCAGCAGCAAAACAGGGGGCGTCAGCAATCAGCCCCAGCATTTT.

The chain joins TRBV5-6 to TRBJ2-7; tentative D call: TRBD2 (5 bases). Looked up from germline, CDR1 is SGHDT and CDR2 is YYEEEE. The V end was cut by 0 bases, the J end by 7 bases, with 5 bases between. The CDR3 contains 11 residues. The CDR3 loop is CASSLGGEQYF. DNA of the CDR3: TGTGCCAGCAGCTTGGGCGGGGAGCAGTACTTC.

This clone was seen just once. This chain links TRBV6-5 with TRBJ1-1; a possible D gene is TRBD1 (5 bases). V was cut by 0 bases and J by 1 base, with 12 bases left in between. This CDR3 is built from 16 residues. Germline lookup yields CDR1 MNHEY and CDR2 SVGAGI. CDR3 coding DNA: TGTGCCAGCAGTTACTCGAAGTGGGGCAGGAACACTGAAGCTTTCTTT. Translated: CASSYSKWGRNTEAFF.

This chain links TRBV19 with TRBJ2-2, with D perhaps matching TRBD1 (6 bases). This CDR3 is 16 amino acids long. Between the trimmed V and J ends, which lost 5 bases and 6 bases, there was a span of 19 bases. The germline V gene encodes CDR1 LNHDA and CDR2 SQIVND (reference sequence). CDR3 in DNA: TGTGCCAGTAGTTCCCGGACAGCCGGGATCTCCGGGGAGCTGTTTTTT. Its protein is CASSSRTAGISGELFF. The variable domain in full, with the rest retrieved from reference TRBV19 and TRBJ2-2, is DGGITQSPKYLFRKEGQNVTLSCEQNLNHDAMYWYRQDPGQGLRLIYYSQIVNDFQKGDIAEGYSVSREKKESFPLTVTSAQKNPTAFYLCASSSRTAGISGELFFGEGSRLTVL.

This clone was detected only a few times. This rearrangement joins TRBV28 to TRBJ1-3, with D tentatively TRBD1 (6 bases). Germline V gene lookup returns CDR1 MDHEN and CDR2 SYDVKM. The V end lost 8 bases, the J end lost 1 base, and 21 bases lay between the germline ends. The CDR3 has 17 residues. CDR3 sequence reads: CASRARGFPLSGNTIYF. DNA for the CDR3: TGTGCCAGCCGAGCAAGGGGGTTCCCGCTATCTGGAAACACCATATATTTT.

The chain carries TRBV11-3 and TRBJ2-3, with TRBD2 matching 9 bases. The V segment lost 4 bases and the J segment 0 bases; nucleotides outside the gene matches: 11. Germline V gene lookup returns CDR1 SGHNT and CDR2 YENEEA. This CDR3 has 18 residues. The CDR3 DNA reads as TGTGCCAGCAGCTCCGGGGTCAGCGGGAGGCCTAGCACAGATACGCAGTATTTT. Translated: CASSSGVSGRPSTDTQYF.

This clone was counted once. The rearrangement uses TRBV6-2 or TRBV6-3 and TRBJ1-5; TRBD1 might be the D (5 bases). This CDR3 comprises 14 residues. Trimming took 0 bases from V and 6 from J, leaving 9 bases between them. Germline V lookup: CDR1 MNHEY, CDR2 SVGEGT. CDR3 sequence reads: CASSYSAQGQPQHF. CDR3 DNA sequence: TGTGCCAGCAGTTACTCGGCCCAGGGTCAGCCCCAGCATTTT.

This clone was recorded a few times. Here the CDR3 reads CASSIMGFGANVLTF. The CDR3 DNA is TGTGCCAGTAGTATTATGGGCTTTGGGGCCAACGTCCTGACTTTC. The chain couples TRBV19 to TRBJ2-6; D is unresolved. The germline gives CDR1 LNHDA, CDR2 SQIVND (reference sequence). There are 15 residues in the CDR3. Trimming removed 3 bases at V and 3 bases at J, with 9 bases between.

CDR3 bases: TGTGCCAGCAGTGAATCGACTAGCGGGAGTGCCTACGAGCAGTACTTC. It codes for CASSESTSGSAYEQYF. V is TRBV2 and J is TRBJ2-7; 12 bases are a match to TRBD2. V dropped 2 bases and J dropped 2; count of bases not matched to a gene: 4. This CDR3 has 16 residues. The germline CDR1 and CDR2 sequences are SNHLY and FYNNEI.

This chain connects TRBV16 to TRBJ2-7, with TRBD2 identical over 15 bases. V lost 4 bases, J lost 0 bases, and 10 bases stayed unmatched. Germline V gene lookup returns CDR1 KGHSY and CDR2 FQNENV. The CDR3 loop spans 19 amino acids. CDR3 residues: CASSLGLAGGPFLSYEQYF. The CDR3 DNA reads TGTGCCAGCAGCCTCGGACTAGCGGGAGGGCCGTTTCTCTCCTACGAGCAGTACTTC.

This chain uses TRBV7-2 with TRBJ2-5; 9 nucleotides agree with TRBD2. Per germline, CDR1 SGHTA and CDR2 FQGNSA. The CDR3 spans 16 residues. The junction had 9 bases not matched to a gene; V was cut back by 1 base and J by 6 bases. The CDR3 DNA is TGTGCCAGCAGCTTAGGAGTAGCGGGAGTATCCAAGACCCAGTACTTC. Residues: CASSLGVAGVSKTQYF.

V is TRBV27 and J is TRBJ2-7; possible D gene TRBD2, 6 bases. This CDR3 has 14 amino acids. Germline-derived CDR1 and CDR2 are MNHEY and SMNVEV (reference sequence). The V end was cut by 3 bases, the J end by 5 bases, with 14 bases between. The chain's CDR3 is CASSFSLAGNEQYF. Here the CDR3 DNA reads TGTGCCAGCAGTTTCTCCTTGGCGGGGAACGAGCAGTACTTC.

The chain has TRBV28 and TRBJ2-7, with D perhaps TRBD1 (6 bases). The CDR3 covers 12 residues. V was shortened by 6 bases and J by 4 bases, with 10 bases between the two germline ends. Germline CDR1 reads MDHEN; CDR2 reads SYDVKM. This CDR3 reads CASSLTGYEQYF. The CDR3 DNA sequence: TGTGCCAGCAGCCTCACAGGGTACGAGCAGTACTTC.

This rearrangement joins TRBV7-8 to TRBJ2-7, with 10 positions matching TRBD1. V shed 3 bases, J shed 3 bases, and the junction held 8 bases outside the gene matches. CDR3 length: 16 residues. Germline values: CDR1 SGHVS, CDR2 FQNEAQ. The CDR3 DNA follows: TGTGCCAGCAGCTTGACCTCGGGACAGGGGATCTACGAGCAGTACTTC. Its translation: CASSLTSGQGIYEQYF.

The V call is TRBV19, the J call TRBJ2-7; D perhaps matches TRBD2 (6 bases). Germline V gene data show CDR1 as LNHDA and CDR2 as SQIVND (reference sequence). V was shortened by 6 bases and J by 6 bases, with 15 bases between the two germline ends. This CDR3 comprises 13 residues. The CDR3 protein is CASSGGSFSEQYF. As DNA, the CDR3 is TGTGCCAGTAGCGGGGGTTCATTCTCCGAGCAGTACTTC.

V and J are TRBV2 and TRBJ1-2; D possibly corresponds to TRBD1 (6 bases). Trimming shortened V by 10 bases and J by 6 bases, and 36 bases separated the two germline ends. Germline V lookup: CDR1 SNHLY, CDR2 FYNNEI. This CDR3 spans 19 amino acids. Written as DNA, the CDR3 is TGTGCCACCCCAGCGAACGGCAGGGGCAGATCTGTTGTTAGGGATGGCTACACCTTC. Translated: CATPANGRGRSVVRDGYTF.

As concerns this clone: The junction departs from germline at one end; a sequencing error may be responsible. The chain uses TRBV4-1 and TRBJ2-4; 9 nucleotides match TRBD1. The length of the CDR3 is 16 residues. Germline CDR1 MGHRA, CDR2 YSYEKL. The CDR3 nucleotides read TGCGCCAACAGCTCTCCGGGACAGGGCCTCAAAAACATTCAGTACTTC. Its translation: CANSSPGQGLKNIQYF.

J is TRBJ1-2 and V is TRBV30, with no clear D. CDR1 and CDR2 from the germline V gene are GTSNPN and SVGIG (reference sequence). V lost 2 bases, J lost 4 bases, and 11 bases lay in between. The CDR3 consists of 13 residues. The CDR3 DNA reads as TGTGCCTGGAGTATCCAGATGTTCTATGGCTACACCTTC. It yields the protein CAWSIQMFYGYTF. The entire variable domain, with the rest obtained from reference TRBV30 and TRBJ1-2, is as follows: SQTIHQWPATLVQPVGSPLSLECTVEGTSNPNLYWYRQAAGRGLQLLFYSVGIGQISSEVPQNLSASRPQDRQFILSSKKLLLSDSGFYLCAWSIQMFYGYTFGSGTRLTVV.

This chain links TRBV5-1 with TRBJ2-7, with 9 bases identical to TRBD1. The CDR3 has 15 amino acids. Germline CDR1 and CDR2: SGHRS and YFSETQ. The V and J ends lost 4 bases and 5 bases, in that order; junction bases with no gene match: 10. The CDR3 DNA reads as TGCGCCAGCAGCGTAACCGGGACAGGGTCCCACGAGCAGTACTTC. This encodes CASSVTGTGSHEQYF.

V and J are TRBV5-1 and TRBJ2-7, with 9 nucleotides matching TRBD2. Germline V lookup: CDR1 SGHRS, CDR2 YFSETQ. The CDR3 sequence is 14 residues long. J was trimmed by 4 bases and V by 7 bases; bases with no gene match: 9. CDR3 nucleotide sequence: TGCGCCAGCGGGAATCTAGCGGGACCTTACGAGCAGTACTTC. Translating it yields CASGNLAGPYEQYF.

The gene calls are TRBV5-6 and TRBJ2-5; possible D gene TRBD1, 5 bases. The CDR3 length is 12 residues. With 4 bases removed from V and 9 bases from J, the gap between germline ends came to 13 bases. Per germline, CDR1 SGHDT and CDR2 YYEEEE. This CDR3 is CASSPTQGSQYF. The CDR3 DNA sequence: TGTGCCAGCAGCCCTACTCAGGGCTCCCAGTACTTC.